Below, 8 T cell receptor beta chains from the same sample are listed, as sequenced in a study of cytomegalovirus exposure and HLA in healthy donors. Assay used: immunoSEQ multiplex PCR; TCRdb lists only in-frame clones, some missing. The table lists roughly 100,000 clones, about 88% of them singletons. Sequencing was done on a sample of PBMCs. The receptors were gathered from a woman under 30 in good health and CMV-seropositive.

This chain connects TRBV27 to TRBJ2-2; TRBD1 matches at 11 bases. This CDR3 region has 15 residues. The germline gives CDR1 MNHEY, CDR2 SMNVEV (reference sequence). V trimming: 6 bases; J trimming: 3 bases; junction bases outside the gene matches: 3. CDR3 loop: CASSWTGGDTGELFF. Written as DNA, the CDR3 is TGTGCCAGCAGCTGGACAGGGGGCGACACCGGGGAGCTGTTTTTT.

This sequence joins TRBV20-1 and TRBJ2-1; D is unclear. The CDR3 is 10 amino acids. Trimming shortened V by 2 bases and J by 10 bases, and 6 bases separated the two germline ends. CDR1 is DFQATT and CDR2 is SNEGSKA in the germline V gene (reference sequence). CDR3 nucleotides: TGCAGTGCTAGACCCCCGGAGCAGTTCTTC. Amino acids: CSARPPEQFF.

V is TRBV19 and J is TRBJ2-7; 7 bases are a match to TRBD1. The CDR3 has 16 residues. J gave up 2 bases and V 3 bases, and 10 bases lay outside the gene matches. Per germline, CDR1 LNHDA and CDR2 SQIVND (reference sequence). The CDR3 region is CASSIGQVPSTYEQYF. The CDR3 bases are TGTGCCAGTAGTATTGGACAGGTTCCGTCTACCTACGAGCAGTACTTC.

This chain connects TRBV28 to TRBJ2-1, with 11 bases matching TRBD2. From germline, CDR1 is MDHEN and CDR2 SYDVKM. The length of the CDR3 is 18 residues. V shed 5 bases and J 7 bases; nucleotides not matched to a gene: 16. This CDR3 is CASSKYSGRANSINEQFF. CDR3 DNA sequence: TGTGCCAGCAGTAAATATAGCGGGAGGGCCAACTCGATAAATGAGCAGTTCTTC. The full variable domain, its missing parts supplied by reference TRBV28 and TRBJ2-1, is DVKVTQSSRYLVKRTGEKVFLECVQDMDHENMFWYRQDPGLGLRLIYFSYDVKMKEKGDIPEGYSVSREKKERFSLILESASTNQTSMYLCASSKYSGRANSINEQFFGPGTRLTVL.

The V gene is TRBV6-5, the J gene TRBJ1-5, with TRBD1 matching 7 bases. Germline CDR1 reads MNHEY; CDR2 reads SVGAGI. The junction had 8 bases not matched to a gene; V was cut back by 8 bases and J by 4 bases. The length of the CDR3 is 14 residues. The CDR3 protein is CASRMDRFNQPQHF. The CDR3, as DNA: TGTGCCAGCCGTATGGACAGGTTTAATCAGCCCCAGCATTTT.

The sample holds one count of this clone. CDR3: CASSLNGQVWNSPLHF. The CDR3 DNA sequence: TGTGCCAGCAGCTTAAACGGACAGGTGTGGAATTCACCCCTCCACTTT. The chain carries TRBV5-4 and TRBJ1-6; TRBD1 matches at 7 bases. With 2 bases clipped from V and 7 bases from J, the junction kept 9 bases outside the gene matches. The CDR3 length is 16 residues. Germline V gives CDR1 SGHNT, CDR2 YYREEE (reference sequence).

The gene calls are TRBV29-1 and TRBJ1-4; D ambiguous. The germline CDR1 and CDR2 sequences are SQVTM and ANQGSEA. V gave up 4 bases and J gave up 8 bases, with 14 bases separating them. This CDR3 comprises 13 residues. The CDR3 spells CSVVAGIVEKLFF. In DNA, the CDR3 is TGCAGCGTTGTAGCCGGGATCGTGGAAAAACTGTTTTTT.

The rearrangement joins TRBV27 to TRBJ2-2, with TRBD1 matching 8 bases. This CDR3 region has 13 residues. After removal of 9 bases from V and 5 bases from J, the junction contained 5 bases not matched to a gene. Germline CDR1 and CDR2: MNHEY and SMNVEV (reference sequence). Here the CDR3 DNA reads TGTGCCAGTAGGACAGGGAGGACCGGGGAGCTGTTTTTT. Its protein is CASRTGRTGELFF.